This is a list of T cell receptor beta chains from one sample in a study of T cells in Graves' hyperthyroidism and ophthalmopathy. MiXCR was run by TCRdb on the multiplex PCR reads, yielding one entry per CDR3 protein. Of under 400,000 distinct CDR3 sequences listed, about 25% are singletons. Sequencing input: blood. These receptors were collected from a man between 50 and 59 years old with Graves' hyperthyroidism. The CDR3 runs from the conserved cysteine through the conserved F or W. The order of the fields is J gene, clone size, D gene, V gene, CDR3 DNA, CDR3 protein. The D gene is left open where the match is weak. Expanded clones get a size class; other rows say once, few or many, or leave the size out.

J gene: TRBJ2-1; clone size: .; D gene: TRBD2; V gene: TRBV7-3; CDR3 DNA: TGTGCCAGCACTCCGGGACTAGCGGGAGTGGGTGAGCAGTTCTTC; CDR3 protein: CASTPGLAGVGEQFF
J gene: TRBJ2-5; clone size: few; D gene: TRBD1; V gene: TRBV7-9; CDR3 DNA: TGTGCCAGCAGCTCCCAGACAGGGGGCAGGAAGACCCAGTACTTC; CDR3 protein: CASSSQTGGRKTQYF
J gene: TRBJ1-1; clone size: once; D gene: .; V gene: TRBV3-1; CDR3 DNA: TGTGCCAGCAGCCAACCTGCATTGAACACTGAAGCTTTCTTT; CDR3 protein: CASSQPALNTEAFF
J gene: TRBJ1-2; clone size: few; D gene: .; V gene: TRBV18; CDR3 DNA: TGTGCCAGCTCATCCGGGTCGTCTAACTATGGCTACACCTTC; CDR3 protein: CASSSGSSNYGYTF
J gene: TRBJ2-3; clone size: many; D gene: .; V gene: TRBV7-2; CDR3 DNA: TGTGCCAGCAGCTTAAAAGCAGATACGCAGTATTTT; CDR3 protein: CASSLKADTQYF
J gene: TRBJ1-4; clone size: few; D gene: .; V gene: TRBV5-1; CDR3 DNA: TGCGCCAGCAGCCTTACTGAAAAACTGTTTTTT; CDR3 protein: CASSLTEKLFF
J gene: TRBJ1-1; clone size: many; D gene: .; V gene: TRBV29-1; CDR3 DNA: TGCAGCGTTGATGTCAGGGGCGCCACTGAAGCTTTCTTT; CDR3 protein: CSVDVRGATEAFF
J gene: TRBJ2-3; clone size: many; D gene: .; V gene: TRBV12-3/TRBV12-4; CDR3 DNA: TGTGCCAGCAGTTTTCGGCGGGATCCCACAGATACGCAGTATTTT; CDR3 protein: CASSFRRDPTDTQYF
J gene: TRBJ2-3; clone size: .; D gene: TRBD2; V gene: TRBV7-3; CDR3 DNA: TGTGCCAGCAGTTGGCTAGCGGGATCAGATACGCAGTATTTT; CDR3 protein: CASSWLAGSDTQYF
J gene: TRBJ2-1; clone size: many; D gene: TRBD1; V gene: TRBV29-1; CDR3 DNA: TGCAGCGCAGACAGGGGGACCTACAATGAGCAGTTCTTC; CDR3 protein: CSADRGTYNEQFF
J gene: TRBJ2-5; clone size: many; D gene: TRBD2; V gene: TRBV11-2; CDR3 DNA: TGTGCCAGCAGAGGACTAGCGGGGGGGACCCAGTACTTC; CDR3 protein: CASRGLAGGTQYF
J gene: TRBJ2-7; clone size: many; D gene: TRBD1; V gene: TRBV11-3; CDR3 DNA: TGTGCCAGCAGCTTAAGGGGGCCCAACTACGAGCAGTACTTC; CDR3 protein: CASSLRGPNYEQYF
J gene: TRBJ2-1; clone size: .; D gene: TRBD2; V gene: TRBV28; CDR3 DNA: TGTGCCAGTAGTATAATAGCGGGAGCCTACAATGAGCAGTTCTTC; CDR3 protein: CASSIIAGAYNEQFF
J gene: TRBJ2-7; clone size: .; D gene: .; V gene: TRBV28; CDR3 DNA: TGTGCCTGGGGACTGCGCTACGAGCAGTACTTC; CDR3 protein: CAWGLRYEQYF
J gene: TRBJ2-7; clone size: .; D gene: .; V gene: TRBV11-3; CDR3 DNA: TGTGCCAGCAGGACAGGATTGGAGCAGTACTTC; CDR3 protein: CASRTGLEQYF
J gene: TRBJ2-2; clone size: few; D gene: .; V gene: TRBV27; CDR3 DNA: TGTGCCAGCAGTCAAGCAGAGGGGTTCGGGGAGCTGTTTTTT; CDR3 protein: CASSQAEGFGELFF
J gene: TRBJ1-2; clone size: few; D gene: .; V gene: TRBV24-1; CDR3 DNA: TGTGCCACCAGTGACTCCCCTGGCGGCTACACCTTC; CDR3 protein: CATSDSPGGYTF